The T cell receptor beta chain described here comes from a study of shared clonotypes between healthy human individuals. The wider study: The people who gave samples were two women and three men aged 18 to 49. Researchers assigned three CD4 naive, three CD4 memory, two CD8 naive and one CD8 memory plate to each donor. Study-level findings and limits: Researchers sampled only blood; tissue repertoires likely differ.

Every subset's genomic DNA went evenly onto several immunoSEQ plates. Clones were read by immunoSEQ multiplex PCR, and TCRdb kept only the in-frame ones, dropping some. The table includes under 85,000 clones, about 63% detected once. As concerns this clone: Its target is unknown.

Germline V gene sequence: CDR1 MNHEY, CDR2 SMNVEV (reference sequence). The CDR3 contains 16 residues. V lost 6 bases, J lost 4 bases, and 11 bases stayed unmatched. This clonotype was obtained from a man aged 25-45 years in good health. Sequenced: memory CD8+ T cells sorted from blood. Subset reported: CD45RO+ cells pooled with CCR7-negative TemRA cells. This sequence joins TRBV27 and TRBJ2-5; 10 bases map to TRBD1. CDR3 sequence reads: CASSAHQTGGGETQYF. CDR3 bases: TGTGCCAGCAGCGCCCATCAGACAGGGGGCGGAGAGACCCAGTACTTC.